The clone carrying this T cell receptor beta chain was observed a handful of times. Its antigen is as yet unknown. The data stem from a study of cytomegalovirus exposure and HLA in healthy donors. Study-wide results and caveats: The study labeled fewer than 200 TCR beta chains cytomegalovirus-associated. In the 95 to 150 validation repertoires, around 95% of cluster scores exceeded 0, per a later analysis.

Germline values: CDR1 MNHEY, CDR2 SMNVEV (reference sequence). V shed 3 bases and J shed 6 bases, with 3 bases lying between them. This CDR3 comprises 11 residues. Here immunoSEQ multiplex PCR was the method, and the copy in TCRdb shows in-frame clones only, minus some. This table has approximately 170,000 clones, roughly 80% appearing once. This TCR derives from a man aged 25 to 45 in good health and CMV-seropositive. V usage is TRBV27 and J usage is TRBJ2-1; D unresolved. Material for sequencing was PBMCs. The CDR3 here is CASSFRNEQFF. The CDR3 coding sequence is TGTGCCAGCAGTTTTCGCAATGAGCAGTTCTTC.